The following is a T cell receptor (beta chain) sequence with its context. The V gene's germline CDR1 is SGHAT and CDR2 FQNNGV. This CDR3 has 12 residues. V lost 7 bases and J lost 7; bases outside the gene matches: 6. The data belong to a study of long-term antiretroviral therapy in people with HIV. This was the immunoSEQ v3.0 assay at survey level. Measured with immunoSEQ multiplex PCR; TCRdb has only the in-frame clones, and not every one. The repertoire holds 38,000 or so clones, with around 85% as singletons. J is TRBJ2-7 and V is TRBV11-2, with 8 bases identical to TRBD1. The specimen comprised unsorted PBMCs, sampled 1.5 years after starting antiretroviral therapy. This TCR came from a man aged 18 to 30 with HIV. As DNA, the CDR3 is TGTGCCAGCACCCAACAGGGGGGTGAGCAGTACTTC. This sequence encodes CASTQQGGEQYF. The complete variable domain, with remaining parts taken from reference TRBV11-2 and TRBJ2-7, reads EAGVAQSPRYKIIEKRQSVAFWCNPISGHATLYWYQQILGQGPKLLIQFQNNGVVDDSQLPKDRFSAERLKGVDSTLKIQPAKLEDSAVYLCASTQQGGEQYFGPGTRLTVT.